The clone carrying this T cell receptor beta chain has only a few counts. Its antigen is currently unknown. These data come from a study of response to subunit inactivated influenza vaccine. Each CDR3 protein is one row after TCRdb ran MiXCR on the RT-PCR reads. Counted here are approximately 230,000 distinct CDR3 sequences, approximately 12% occurring once; the ten biggest clones make up approximately 7.8%. Regarding the study as a whole: Each seasonal flu vaccination may recruit only limited new T cells, authors suggested.

The ends were cut back, 1 base at V and 3 bases at J, with 10 bases in the middle. The germline CDR1 and CDR2 sequences are SGHDN and FVKESK. The CDR3 totals 15 residues. This specimen was non-naive T cells sorted from PBMCs, taken around 15 days before vaccination. The chain uses TRBV14 and TRBJ2-1; D gene ambiguous. This TCR came from a middle-aged man who received an inactivated influenza vaccine. The CDR3 is CASSQGFGFYNEQFF. DNA of the CDR3: TGTGCCAGCAGCCAAGGGTTTGGTTTCTACAATGAGCAGTTCTTC.